The rows below give T cell receptor beta chains drawn from one sample of a study of T cell responses to AZD1222 COVID-19 vaccine. The data were produced by immunoSEQ multiplex PCR, yet TCRdb's version contains in-frame clones alone and is incomplete. The profile shows approximately 180,000 clones, roughly 93% of them singletons. This material consisted of peripheral blood, taken 28 days after the second dose of the MenACWY control vaccine. These receptors were obtained from an adult who received the MenACWY meningococcal vaccine as a control. The CDR3 runs from the conserved cysteine through the conserved F or W. The order of the fields is J gene, D gene, V gene, clone size, CDR3 protein, CDR3 DNA. D genes are given only for firm matches. Clone size is not always given. Where it is, it says once, few, many or a class for expanded clones.

j_call: TRBJ1-6
d_call: .
v_call: TRBV2
clone_size: .
cdr3_aa: CASQTNLAISPLHF
cdr3_nt: TGTGCCAGCCAGACCAACCTTGCGATCTCACCCCTCCACTTT

j_call: TRBJ2-2
d_call: .
v_call: TRBV29-1
clone_size: .
cdr3_aa: CSVGELGTGELFF
cdr3_nt: TGCAGCGTGGGGGAACTGGGGACCGGGGAGCTGTTTTTT

j_call: TRBJ2-1
d_call: TRBD2
v_call: TRBV2
clone_size: .
cdr3_aa: CASSEHSGGYNEQFF
cdr3_nt: TGTGCCAGCAGTGAACACAGCGGGGGCTACAATGAGCAGTTCTTC

j_call: TRBJ2-6
d_call: .
v_call: TRBV5-5
clone_size: .
cdr3_aa: CASSFHRVASGANVLTF
cdr3_nt: TGTGCCAGCAGCTTCCACCGGGTGGCATCTGGGGCCAACGTCCTGACTTTC

j_call: TRBJ2-7
d_call: .
v_call: TRBV4-3
clone_size: .
cdr3_aa: CASSQGSFDEQYF
cdr3_nt: TGCGCCAGCAGCCAAGGCTCATTTGACGAGCAGTACTTC

j_call: TRBJ2-3
d_call: TRBD2
v_call: TRBV5-4
clone_size: once
cdr3_aa: CASTNSGGAGTDTQYF
cdr3_nt: TGTGCCAGCACCAATAGCGGGGGGGCGGGCACAGATACGCAGTATTTT

j_call: TRBJ1-5
d_call: .
v_call: TRBV27
clone_size: .
cdr3_aa: CASSFLPRTSNQPQHF
cdr3_nt: TGTGCCAGCAGTTTTCTCCCCAGGACTAGCAATCAGCCCCAGCATTTT

j_call: TRBJ2-1
d_call: .
v_call: TRBV6-5
clone_size: .
cdr3_aa: CASTRSSYNEQFF
cdr3_nt: TGTGCCAGCACGCGAAGCTCCTACAATGAGCAGTTCTTC

j_call: TRBJ1-4
d_call: .
v_call: TRBV5-1
clone_size: .
cdr3_aa: CASSLTGFNEKLFF
cdr3_nt: TGCGCCAGCAGCTTGACGGGATTTAATGAAAAACTGTTTTTT

j_call: TRBJ1-5
d_call: .
v_call: TRBV30
clone_size: .
cdr3_aa: CAWRPQAGGGQPQHF
cdr3_nt: TGTGCCTGGCGACCCCAGGCGGGGGGAGGTCAGCCCCAGCATTTT

j_call: TRBJ1-3
d_call: TRBD1
v_call: TRBV6-5
clone_size: .
cdr3_aa: CASSYSTGFGNTIYF
cdr3_nt: TGTGCCAGCAGTTACTCGACAGGGTTCGGAAACACCATATATTTT

j_call: TRBJ2-3
d_call: TRBD2
v_call: TRBV3-1/TRBV3-2
clone_size: .
cdr3_aa: CASSRRGTTDTQYF
cdr3_nt: TGTGCCAGCAGCCGGCGGGGGACCACAGATACGCAGTATTTT

j_call: TRBJ2-2
d_call: TRBD2
v_call: TRBV19
clone_size: .
cdr3_aa: CASSGGEITGELFF
cdr3_nt: TGTGCCAGCTCGGGGGGGGAAATCACCGGGGAGCTGTTTTTT

j_call: TRBJ1-1
d_call: .
v_call: TRBV6-1
clone_size: .
cdr3_aa: CASSESTIRAEAFF
cdr3_nt: TGTGCCAGCAGTGAATCAACCATCAGAGCTGAAGCTTTCTTT

j_call: TRBJ1-4
d_call: .
v_call: TRBV5-6
clone_size: .
cdr3_aa: CASSLEREVGEKLFF
cdr3_nt: TGTGCCAGCAGCTTGGAAAGGGAGGTTGGTGAAAAACTGTTTTTT

j_call: TRBJ1-2
d_call: .
v_call: TRBV7-2
clone_size: .
cdr3_aa: CASRVGGLGYTF
cdr3_nt: TGTGCCAGCAGAGTGGGGGGTCTTGGCTACACCTTC

j_call: TRBJ1-3
d_call: .
v_call: TRBV4-3
clone_size: .
cdr3_aa: CASSQDGGANTIYF
cdr3_nt: TGCGCCAGCAGCCAAGATGGTGGGGCGAACACCATATATTTT

j_call: TRBJ2-7
d_call: TRBD1
v_call: TRBV2
clone_size: .
cdr3_aa: CARPHGQGNSYEQYF
cdr3_nt: TGTGCCAGGCCTCACGGACAGGGGAACTCCTACGAGCAGTACTTC

j_call: TRBJ1-6
d_call: .
v_call: TRBV12-1
clone_size: .
cdr3_aa: CASSLSGVNSPLHF
cdr3_nt: TGTGCCAGCAGCTTATCGGGGGTCAATTCACCCCTCCACTTT

j_call: TRBJ1-5
d_call: TRBD1
v_call: TRBV6-5
clone_size: .
cdr3_aa: CASSPDRGSNQPQHF
cdr3_nt: TGTGCCAGCAGCCCGGACAGGGGGAGCAATCAGCCCCAGCATTTT

j_call: TRBJ2-5
d_call: .
v_call: TRBV5-1
clone_size: .
cdr3_aa: CASSLQQGSETQYF
cdr3_nt: TGCGCCAGCAGCTTGCAACAGGGTAGCGAGACCCAGTACTTC

j_call: TRBJ1-5
d_call: .
v_call: TRBV4-3
clone_size: .
cdr3_aa: CASSQGFKSGQPQHF
cdr3_nt: TGCGCCAGCAGCCAAGGGTTTAAGTCGGGGCAGCCCCAGCATTTT

j_call: TRBJ2-1
d_call: TRBD2
v_call: TRBV9
clone_size: once
cdr3_aa: CASSVVISGGGEQFF
cdr3_nt: TGTGCCAGCAGCGTAGTGATTAGCGGGGGTGGTGAGCAGTTCTTC

j_call: TRBJ1-1
d_call: .
v_call: TRBV7-8
clone_size: .
cdr3_aa: CASSLEYSLGYTEAFF
cdr3_nt: TGTGCCAGCAGCTTAGAATACTCCCTGGGGTACACTGAAGCTTTCTTT

j_call: TRBJ1-2
d_call: .
v_call: TRBV20-1
clone_size: .
cdr3_aa: CSATDRSLSSSTF
cdr3_nt: TGCAGTGCTACTGACAGGTCTCTCAGTTCGAGCACCTTC

j_call: TRBJ1-2
d_call: .
v_call: TRBV29-1
clone_size: .
cdr3_aa: CSVEMGRGPHYGYTF
cdr3_nt: TGCAGCGTTGAAATGGGCAGGGGACCTCACTATGGCTACACCTTC

j_call: TRBJ1-2
d_call: .
v_call: TRBV14
clone_size: .
cdr3_aa: CASSQMGYGYTF
cdr3_nt: TGTGCCAGCAGCCAAATGGGCTATGGCTACACCTTC

j_call: TRBJ1-6
d_call: .
v_call: TRBV7-8
clone_size: .
cdr3_aa: CASSWPVGVGNSPLHF
cdr3_nt: TGTGCCAGCAGCTGGCCGGTAGGGGTGGGGAATTCACCCCTCCACTTT

j_call: TRBJ2-5
d_call: .
v_call: TRBV3-1/TRBV3-2
clone_size: .
cdr3_aa: CASSQVTETQYF
cdr3_nt: TGTGCCAGCAGCCAAGTCACTGAGACCCAGTACTTC

j_call: TRBJ1-1
d_call: TRBD1
v_call: TRBV30
clone_size: .
cdr3_aa: CAWSGPGQGYTEAFF
cdr3_nt: TGTGCCTGGAGTGGCCCGGGACAGGGGTACACTGAAGCTTTCTTT

j_call: TRBJ2-1
d_call: TRBD2
v_call: TRBV29-1
clone_size: few
cdr3_aa: CSAGLAGAMGEFF
cdr3_nt: TGCAGCGCGGGACTAGCGGGGGCCATGGGGGAGTTCTTC